This T cell receptor beta chain was profiled in a study of blood T cell repertoires in COVID-19. As for the study in general: There were acute and convalescent COVID-19 samples, and they came from the United States, Italy and Spain.

Study processing details: Amplification of reference gene primers was used by the study to estimate nucleated cell counts. Generated by immunoSEQ multiplex PCR, the TCRdb table keeps only in-frame clones and is missing some. V and J calls and clone size follow that table, whereas D and trimming were derived from the DNA. Of over 250,000 clones in the sample, 75% to 95% were seen once. This clone appeared a single time. The V gene lost 0 bases and the J gene lost 3 bases, with 12 bases spanning the gap. The CDR3 is 15 residues long. Germline CDR1 LGHDT, CDR2 YNNKEL (reference sequence). Seattle cases were enrolled at active infection and followed longitudinally.

This receptor was identified in a person aged 18-30 years with COVID-19, enrolled during active disease. This chain connects TRBV3-1 (or the pseudogene TRBV3-2) to TRBJ2-7; D gene unclear. The sample taken for sequencing was peripheral blood. The CDR3 loop is CASSQDTSQIYEQYF. CDR3 nucleotide sequence: TGTGCCAGCAGCCAAGATACGTCACAGATCTACGAGCAGTACTTC.